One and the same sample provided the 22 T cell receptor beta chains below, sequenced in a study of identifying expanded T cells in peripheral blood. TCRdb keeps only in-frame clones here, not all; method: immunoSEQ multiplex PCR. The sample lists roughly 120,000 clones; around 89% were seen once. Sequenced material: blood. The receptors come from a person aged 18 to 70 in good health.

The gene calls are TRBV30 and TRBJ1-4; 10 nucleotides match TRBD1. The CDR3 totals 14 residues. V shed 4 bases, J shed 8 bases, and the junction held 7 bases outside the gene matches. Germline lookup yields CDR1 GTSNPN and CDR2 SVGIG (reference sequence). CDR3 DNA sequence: TGTGCCTGGACCTTGGGGACAGGGGCCGAAAAACTGTTTTTT. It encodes CAWTLGTGAEKLFF.

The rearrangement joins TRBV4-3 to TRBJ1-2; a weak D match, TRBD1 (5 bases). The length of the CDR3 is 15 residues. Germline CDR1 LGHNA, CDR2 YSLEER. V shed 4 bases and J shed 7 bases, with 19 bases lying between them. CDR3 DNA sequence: TGCGCCAGCAGCCGTCCTAAAGGCGGGGACGGTGGCTACACCTTC. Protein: CASSRPKGGDGGYTF.

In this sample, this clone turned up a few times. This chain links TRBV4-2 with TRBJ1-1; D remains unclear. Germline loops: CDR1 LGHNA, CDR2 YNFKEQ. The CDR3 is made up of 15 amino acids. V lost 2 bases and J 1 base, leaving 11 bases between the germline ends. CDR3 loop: CASSQHSGENTEAFF. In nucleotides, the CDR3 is TGTGCCAGCAGCCAACACAGCGGGGAGAACACTGAAGCTTTCTTT.

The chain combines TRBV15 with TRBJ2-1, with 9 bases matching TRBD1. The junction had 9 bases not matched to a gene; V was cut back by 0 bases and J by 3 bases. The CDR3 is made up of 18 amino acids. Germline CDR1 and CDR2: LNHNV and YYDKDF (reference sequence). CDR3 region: CATSRDPGDRVYYNEQFF. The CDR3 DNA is TGTGCCACCAGCAGAGACCCGGGGGACAGGGTTTACTACAATGAGCAGTTCTTC.

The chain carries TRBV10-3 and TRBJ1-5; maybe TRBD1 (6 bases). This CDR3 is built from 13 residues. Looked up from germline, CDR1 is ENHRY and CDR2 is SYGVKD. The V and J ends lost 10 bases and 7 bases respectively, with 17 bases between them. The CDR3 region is CASLRGSRQPQHF. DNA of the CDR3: TGTGCCAGTCTAAGGGGGAGTAGACAGCCCCAGCATTTT.

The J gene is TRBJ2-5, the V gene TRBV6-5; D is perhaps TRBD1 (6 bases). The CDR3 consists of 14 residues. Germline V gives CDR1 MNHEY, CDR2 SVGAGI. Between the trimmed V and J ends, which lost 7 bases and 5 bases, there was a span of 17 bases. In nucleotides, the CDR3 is TGTGCCAGCACTCCGCCCGGGACATCGGAGACCCAGTACTTC. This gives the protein CASTPPGTSETQYF.

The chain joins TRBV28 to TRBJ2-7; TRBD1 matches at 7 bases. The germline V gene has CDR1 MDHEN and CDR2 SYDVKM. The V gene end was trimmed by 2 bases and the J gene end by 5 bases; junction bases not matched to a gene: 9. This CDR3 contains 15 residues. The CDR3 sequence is CASSLPTGVSDEQYF. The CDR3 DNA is TGTGCCAGCAGTTTACCAACAGGGGTGAGCGACGAGCAGTACTTC.

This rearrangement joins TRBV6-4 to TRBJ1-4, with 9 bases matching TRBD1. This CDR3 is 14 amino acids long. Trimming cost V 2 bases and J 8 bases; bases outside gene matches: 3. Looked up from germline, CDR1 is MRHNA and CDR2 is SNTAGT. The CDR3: CASSDGQGMEKLFF. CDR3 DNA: TGTGCCAGCAGTGACGGACAGGGGATGGAAAAACTGTTTTTT.

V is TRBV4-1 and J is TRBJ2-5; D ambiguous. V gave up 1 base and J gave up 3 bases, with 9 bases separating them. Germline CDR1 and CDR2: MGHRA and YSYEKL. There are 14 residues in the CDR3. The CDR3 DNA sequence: TGCGCCAGCAGCCAAGGACGGTCCAAAGAGACCCAGTACTTC. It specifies CASSQGRSKETQYF.

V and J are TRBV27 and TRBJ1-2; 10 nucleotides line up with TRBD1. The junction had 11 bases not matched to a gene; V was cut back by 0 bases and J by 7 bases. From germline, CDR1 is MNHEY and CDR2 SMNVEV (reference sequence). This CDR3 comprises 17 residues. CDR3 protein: CASSLSPQGDRGLGYTF. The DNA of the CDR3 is TGTGCCAGCAGTTTATCCCCCCAGGGAGACAGGGGGCTTGGCTACACCTTC.

The CDR3 protein is CASSFGGRGWSGNTIYF. In nucleotides, the CDR3 is TGTGCCAGCAGTTTTGGCGGGAGGGGTTGGTCTGGAAACACCATATATTTT. This chain links TRBV28 with TRBJ1-3, with D perhaps matching TRBD1 (5 bases). Germline values: CDR1 MDHEN, CDR2 SYDVKM. The V end lost 3 bases, the J end lost 1 base, and 16 bases lay between the germline ends. This CDR3 comprises 17 residues.

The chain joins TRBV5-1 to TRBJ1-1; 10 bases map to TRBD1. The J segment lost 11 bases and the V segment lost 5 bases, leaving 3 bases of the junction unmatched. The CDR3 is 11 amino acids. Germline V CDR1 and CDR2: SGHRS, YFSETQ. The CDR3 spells CASRDRGDAFF. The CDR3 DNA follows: TGCGCCAGCAGGGACAGGGGGGATGCTTTCTTT.

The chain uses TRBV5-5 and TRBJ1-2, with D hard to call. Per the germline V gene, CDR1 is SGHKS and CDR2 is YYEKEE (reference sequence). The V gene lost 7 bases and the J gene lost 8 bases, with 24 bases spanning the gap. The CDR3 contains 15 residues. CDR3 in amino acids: CASVSTPGSTQGYTF. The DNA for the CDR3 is TGTGCCAGCGTTTCGACTCCGGGCTCAACGCAGGGCTACACCTTC.

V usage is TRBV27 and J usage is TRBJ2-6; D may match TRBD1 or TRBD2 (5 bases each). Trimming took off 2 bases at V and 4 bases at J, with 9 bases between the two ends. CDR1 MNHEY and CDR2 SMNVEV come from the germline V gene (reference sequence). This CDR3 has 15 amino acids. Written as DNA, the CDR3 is TGTGCCAGCAGTTTACCAGGGAGAGGGGCCAACGTCCTGACTTTC. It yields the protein CASSLPGRGANVLTF.

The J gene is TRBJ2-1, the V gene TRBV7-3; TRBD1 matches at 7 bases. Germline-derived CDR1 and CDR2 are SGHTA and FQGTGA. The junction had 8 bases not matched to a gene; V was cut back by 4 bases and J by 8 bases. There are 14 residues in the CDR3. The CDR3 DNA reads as TGTGCCAGCAGCTCCAAGACAGGGAAGTATGAGCAGTTCTTC. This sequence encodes CASSSKTGKYEQFF.

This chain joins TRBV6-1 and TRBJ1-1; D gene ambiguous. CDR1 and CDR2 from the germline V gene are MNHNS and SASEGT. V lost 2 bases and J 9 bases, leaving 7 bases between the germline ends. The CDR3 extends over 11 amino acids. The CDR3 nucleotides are TGTGCCAGCAGTGAACCCCCTAAAGCTTTCTTT. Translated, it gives CASSEPPKAFF.

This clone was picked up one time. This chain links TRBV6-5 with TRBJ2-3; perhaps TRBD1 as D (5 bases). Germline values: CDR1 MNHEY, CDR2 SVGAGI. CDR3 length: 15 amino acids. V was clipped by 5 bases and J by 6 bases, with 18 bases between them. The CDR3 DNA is TGTGCCAGCAGTAATTCGTTAGAAGGGGCCGATACGCAGTATTTT. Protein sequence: CASSNSLEGADTQYF.

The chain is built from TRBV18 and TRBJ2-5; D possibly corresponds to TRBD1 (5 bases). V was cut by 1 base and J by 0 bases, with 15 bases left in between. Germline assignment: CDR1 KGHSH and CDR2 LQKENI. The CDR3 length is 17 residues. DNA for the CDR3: TGTGCCAGCTCACCACTGGATCGCGCAGGGTACCAAGAGACCCAGTACTTC. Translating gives CASSPLDRAGYQETQYF.

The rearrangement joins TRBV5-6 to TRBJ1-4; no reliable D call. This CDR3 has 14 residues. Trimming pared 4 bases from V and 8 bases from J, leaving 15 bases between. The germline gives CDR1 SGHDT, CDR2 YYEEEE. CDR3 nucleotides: TGTGCCAGCAGCCGAGGACTACCCGAGGAAAAACTGTTTTTT. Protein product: CASSRGLPEEKLFF.

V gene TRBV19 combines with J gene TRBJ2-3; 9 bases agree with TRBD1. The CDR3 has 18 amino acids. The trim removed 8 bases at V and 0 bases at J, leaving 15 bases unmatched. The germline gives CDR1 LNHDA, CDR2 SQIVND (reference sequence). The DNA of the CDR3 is TGTGCCAGTGCAAGGGGGACAGGGAGTAGTCTTAGCACAGATACGCAGTATTTT. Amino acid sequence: CASARGTGSSLSTDTQYF.

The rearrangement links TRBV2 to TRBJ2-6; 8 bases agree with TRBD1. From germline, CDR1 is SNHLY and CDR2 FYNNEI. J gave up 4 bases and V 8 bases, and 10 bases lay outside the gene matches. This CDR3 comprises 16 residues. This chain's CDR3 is CASGRTGTAGANVLTF. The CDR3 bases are TGTGCCAGCGGAAGGACAGGGACAGCCGGGGCCAACGTCCTGACTTTC.

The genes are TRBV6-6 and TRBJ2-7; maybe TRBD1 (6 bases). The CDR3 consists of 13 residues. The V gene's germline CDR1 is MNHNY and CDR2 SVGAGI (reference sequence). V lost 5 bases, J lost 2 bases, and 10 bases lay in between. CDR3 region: CASSPDSTYEQYF. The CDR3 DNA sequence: TGTGCCAGCAGTCCGGACAGCACCTACGAGCAGTACTTC.